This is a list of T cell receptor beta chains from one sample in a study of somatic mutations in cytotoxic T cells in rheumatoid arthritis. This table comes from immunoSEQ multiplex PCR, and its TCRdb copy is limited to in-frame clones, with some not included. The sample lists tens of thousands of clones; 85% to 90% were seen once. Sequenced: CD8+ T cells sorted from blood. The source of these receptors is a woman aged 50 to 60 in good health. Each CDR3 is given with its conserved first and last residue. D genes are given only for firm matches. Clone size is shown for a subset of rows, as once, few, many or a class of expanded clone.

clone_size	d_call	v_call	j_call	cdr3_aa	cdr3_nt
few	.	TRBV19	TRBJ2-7	CASSPGGEQYF	TGTGCCAGTAGTCCCGGTGGGGAGCAGTACTTC
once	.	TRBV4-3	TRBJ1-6	CASSQVMGANSPLHF	TGCGCCAGCAGCCAAGTGATGGGGGCTAATTCACCCCTCCACTTT
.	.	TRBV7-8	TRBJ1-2	CASSLNSNYGYTF	TGTGCCAGCAGCTTGAACAGCAACTATGGCTACACCTTC
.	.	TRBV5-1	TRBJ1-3	CASTLGTITGNTIYF	TGCGCCAGCACCTTAGGGACGATCACTGGAAACACCATATATTTT
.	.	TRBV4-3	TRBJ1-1	CASSQEHGWEAFF	TGCGCCAGCAGCCAGGAACACGGTTGGGAAGCTTTCTTT
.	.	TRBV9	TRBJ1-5	CASSPDGNQPQHF	TGTGCCAGCAGCCCAGACGGCAATCAGCCCCAGCATTTT
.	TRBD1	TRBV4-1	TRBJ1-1	CASSPPTGSNTEAFF	TGCGCCAGCAGCCCCCCGACAGGGTCGAACACTGAAGCTTTCTTT
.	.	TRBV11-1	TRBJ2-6	CASSLGASGANVLTF	TGTGCCAGCAGCTTAGGGGCGTCTGGGGCCAACGTCCTGACTTTC
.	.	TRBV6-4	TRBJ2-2	CASSDSEGAAGELFF	TGTGCCAGCAGTGACTCGGAGGGGGCGGCCGGGGAGCTGTTTTTT
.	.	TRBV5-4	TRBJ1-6	CASSLGGVSSYNSPLHF	TGTGCCAGCAGCCTGGGGGGGGTCAGCTCCTATAATTCACCCCTCCACTTT
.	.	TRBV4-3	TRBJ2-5	CASSRGPQETQYF	TGCGCCAGCAGCCGGGGACCTCAAGAGACCCAGTACTTC
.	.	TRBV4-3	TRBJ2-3	CASSQDWGGTEELEDTQYF	TGCGCCAGCAGCCAAGACTGGGGCGGAACAGAGGAGCTTGAAGATACGCAGTATTTT
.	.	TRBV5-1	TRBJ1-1	CASSPGHPEAFF	TGCGCCAGCAGCCCGGGACACCCTGAAGCTTTCTTT
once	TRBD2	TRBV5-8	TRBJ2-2	CASSPDLLAGAGELFF	TGTGCCAGCAGCCCCGACCTCCTAGCGGGGGCCGGGGAGCTGTTTTTT
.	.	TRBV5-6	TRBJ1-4	CASSTRENEKLFF	TGTGCCAGCAGCACCAGGGAGAATGAAAAACTGTTTTTT
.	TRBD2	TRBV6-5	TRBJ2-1	CASRYLAGAYNEQFF	TGTGCCAGCAGGTACCTAGCGGGGGCCTACAATGAGCAGTTCTTC
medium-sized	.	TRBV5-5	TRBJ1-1	CASRLDLNTEAFF	TGTGCCAGCAGGTTAGACCTCAACACTGAAGCTTTCTTT
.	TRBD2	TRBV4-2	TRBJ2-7	CASSQLLTSDEQYF	TGTGCCAGCAGCCAACTCCTTACTAGCGACGAGCAGTACTTC
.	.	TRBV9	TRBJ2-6	CASSLDTRANVLTF	TGTGCCAGCAGCTTGGACACCCGGGCCAACGTCCTGACTTTC
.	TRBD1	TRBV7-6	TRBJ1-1	CASSLAPLGTGGAGTEAFF	TGTGCCAGCAGCTTAGCCCCGTTGGGGACAGGGGGCGCGGGGACTGAAGCTTTCTTT